This passage covers 19 T cell receptor beta chains from one sample sequenced in a study of OX40 agonist ivuxolimab in advanced cancers. TCRdb's table, derived via immunoSEQ multiplex PCR, lists solely in-frame clones and lacks some. The data show about 58,000 clones, more than 80% seen once. The sample was CD4+ or CD8+ T cells sorted from blood, taken in a trial of the OX40 agonist ivuxolimab. These TCRs come from an adult with an advanced solid tumor such as melanoma, head and neck, liver or kidney cancer.

The gene calls are TRBV20-1 and TRBJ2-5; D gene uncertain. Trimming stripped 5 bases from V and 3 bases from J, with 4 bases between. The CDR3 spans 10 residues. Germline V gene data show CDR1 as DFQATT and CDR2 as SNEGSKA (reference sequence). DNA for the CDR3: TGCAGTGCTGGGGAAGAGACCCAGTACTTC. It specifies CSAGEETQYF.

The rearrangement links TRBV19 to TRBJ2-5; the D is unclear. V lost 4 bases and J lost 5, with 11 bases in between. This CDR3 has 13 residues. Germline CDR1 is LNHDA and CDR2 is SQIVND (reference sequence). The CDR3 sequence is CASSRGNYETQYF. DNA of the CDR3: TGTGCCAGTAGTAGGGGAAATTATGAGACCCAGTACTTC.

This clone was picked up a small number of times. This rearrangement joins TRBV6-1 to TRBJ1-2; weak D call: TRBD1 (6 bases). This CDR3 is built from 14 residues. V was trimmed by 7 bases and J by 4 bases, leaving 16 bases between them. CDR1 MNHNS and CDR2 SASEGT come from the germline V gene. This CDR3 reads CASIIGGQVYGYTF. CDR3 DNA sequence: TGTGCCAGCATAATCGGGGGACAAGTCTATGGCTACACCTTC.

The rearrangement joins TRBV28 to TRBJ1-3; D is ambiguous. The CDR3 covers 13 residues. Trimming removed 5 bases from V and 8 bases from J, with 13 bases in between. Germline V gene sequence: CDR1 MDHEN, CDR2 SYDVKM. CDR3 in DNA: TGTGCCAGCAGTCCCCCCGATGTGGACACCATATATTTT. It is translated as CASSPPDVDTIYF.

The V call is TRBV2, the J call TRBJ1-2; no clear D. In germline, CDR1 is SNHLY, CDR2 FYNNEI. The length of the CDR3 is 13 residues. The V and J ends lost 4 bases and 6 bases respectively, with 12 bases between them. This CDR3 reads CASSAEELNGYTF. DNA of the CDR3: TGTGCCAGCAGTGCTGAGGAACTCAATGGCTACACCTTC.

With regard to this clone: This CDR3 fails to terminate in the conserved phenylalanine or tryptophan, so it likely reflects a read error. The V call is TRBV10-1, the J call TRBJ2-7; 8 bases agree with TRBD1. The CDR3 is 13 residues long. Germline V lookup: CDR1 WNHNN, CDR2 SYGVQD (reference sequence). V was clipped by 6 bases and J by 3 bases; unmatched bases: 4. The CDR3 DNA is TGCGCCAGCAGGGACAGGGACCACTACGAGCAGTACCTC. Translated, it gives CASRDRDHYEQYL.

The gene calls are TRBV7-9 and TRBJ1-1; no clear D gene. The V gene lost 1 base and the J gene lost 1 base, with 16 bases spanning the gap. CDR1 is SEHNR, CDR2 FQNEAQ, per germline (reference sequence). The CDR3 has 17 amino acids. The CDR3 loop reads CASSLGLVGVPNTEAFF. The CDR3 nucleotides read TGTGCCAGCAGCTTAGGTTTAGTTGGAGTCCCGAACACTGAAGCTTTCTTT.

J is TRBJ2-5 and V is TRBV5-8; 9 bases map to TRBD1. With V trimmed by 3 bases and J by 4 bases, 7 bases remained unmatched. The CDR3 sequence is 15 residues long. Germline loops: CDR1 SGHTS, CDR2 YDEGEE. The CDR3 DNA sequence: TGTGCCAGCAGCTCCCGGGACAGGGTTGGAGAGACCCAGTACTTC. Protein sequence: CASSSRDRVGETQYF.

The chain employs TRBV7-9 and TRBJ2-3; 9 bases match TRBD1. J lost 6 bases, V lost 6 bases, and 10 bases had no gene match. Germline CDR1 and CDR2: SEHNR and FQNEAQ (reference sequence). The CDR3 extends over 15 amino acids. Written as DNA, the CDR3 is TGTGCCAGCAGTAAATCCGGACAGGGGATGGATACGCAGTATTTT. This encodes CASSKSGQGMDTQYF.

This sequence joins TRBV27 and TRBJ1-2, with no clear D. Trimming removed 2 bases from V and 4 bases from J, with 14 bases in between. Germline V lookup: CDR1 MNHEY, CDR2 SMNVEV (reference sequence). CDR3 size: 15 residues. CDR3 sequence reads: CASSLMRDHSYGYTF. CDR3 bases: TGTGCCAGCAGTTTAATGCGCGACCATAGCTATGGCTACACCTTC.

The CDR3 spells CASSVEAGGHTDTQYF. The CDR3 bases are TGTGCCAGCAGCGTAGAAGCGGGGGGCCACACAGATACGCAGTATTTT. This chain uses TRBV9 with TRBJ2-3; the match to TRBD2 covers 9 bases. With 0 bases clipped from V and 2 bases from J, the junction kept 4 bases outside the gene matches. CDR1 and CDR2 from the germline V gene are SGDLS and YYNGEE. This CDR3 region has 16 residues. The full variable domain, in which reference TRBV9 and TRBJ2-3 provide the parts outside the CDR3, is DSGVTQTPKHLITATGQRVTLRCSPRSGDLSVYWYQQSLDQGLQFLIQYYNGEERAKGNILERFSAQQFPDLHSELNLSSLELGDSALYFCASSVEAGGHTDTQYFGPGTRLTVL.

The CDR3 DNA follows: TGTGCCACCTCGGGGACAGGGGGTCAGCCCCAGCATTTT. Its translation: CATSGTGGQPQHF. The chain links TRBV19 to TRBJ1-5; 11 bases match TRBD1. V was pared by 10 bases and J by 6 bases, with 5 bases of the junction left unmatched. Germline loops: CDR1 LNHDA, CDR2 SQIVND (reference sequence). This CDR3 region has 13 residues.

This clone was observed a handful of times. Written as DNA, the CDR3 is TGCGCCAGCAGCCAAGATCCTACCCTCACCTACGAGCAGTACTTC. This gives the protein CASSQDPTLTYEQYF. The V call is TRBV4-1, the J call TRBJ2-7; D unclear. Germline CDR1 and CDR2: MGHRA and YSYEKL. CDR3 length: 15 residues. V lost 0 bases, J lost 2 bases, and 11 bases lay in between.

This clone was seen a handful of times. This chain links TRBV19 with TRBJ1-5, with D perhaps matching TRBD1 (5 bases). Germline loops: CDR1 LNHDA, CDR2 SQIVND (reference sequence). Deletions cut 7 bases from V and 0 bases from J, with 10 bases between. The CDR3 has 14 amino acids. The CDR3: CASTQGYSNQPQHF. The CDR3 coding sequence is TGTGCCAGTACTCAGGGCTATAGCAATCAGCCCCAGCATTTT.

V gene TRBV13 combines with J gene TRBJ2-3; D is possibly TRBD2 (5 bases). This CDR3 region has 15 residues. Germline values: CDR1 PRHDT, CDR2 FYEKMQ (reference sequence). The V end lost 5 bases, the J end lost 5 bases, and 17 bases lay between the germline ends. The CDR3 DNA reads as TGTGCCAGCAGCCTAACTAGACCCCGAGGAGATACGCAGTATTTT. It is translated as CASSLTRPRGDTQYF.

This clone was counted between two and nine times. The chain links TRBV7-3 to TRBJ2-5; D is possibly TRBD2 (5 bases). This CDR3 comprises 15 residues. The V gene's germline CDR1 is SGHTA and CDR2 FQGTGA. Between the trimmed V and J ends, which lost 2 bases and 2 bases, there was a span of 12 bases. In nucleotides, the CDR3 is TGTGCCAGCAGCTTAGGGAGAAGTGAGCAAGAGACCCAGTACTTC. Residues: CASSLGRSEQETQYF. The entire variable domain, with the rest obtained from reference TRBV7-3 and TRBJ2-5, is as follows: GAGVSQTPSNKVTEKGKYVELRCDPISGHTALYWYRQSLGQGPEFLIYFQGTGAADDSGLPNDRFFAVRPEGSVSTLKIQRTERGDSAVYLCASSLGRSEQETQYFGPGTRLLVL.

CDR3 in DNA: TGCAGCGTTGGACAGGGGGGACAGGGATTCGACGAGCAGTACTTC. This sequence encodes CSVGQGGQGFDEQYF. The chain employs TRBV29-1 and TRBJ2-7, with 9 bases matching TRBD1. Germline V gives CDR1 SQVTM, CDR2 ANQGSEA. The trim removed 4 bases at V and 5 bases at J, leaving 12 bases unmatched. This CDR3 region has 15 residues.

This chain connects TRBV7-9 to TRBJ2-5, with D possibly TRBD2 on 5 matching bases. This CDR3 has 15 residues. CDR1 is SEHNR, CDR2 FQNEAQ, per germline (reference sequence). Trimming shortened V by 1 base and J by 5 bases, and 14 bases separated the two germline ends. The CDR3 here is CASSLVSGGLETQYF. The DNA for the CDR3 is TGTGCCAGCAGCTTAGTAAGCGGTGGTTTGGAGACCCAGTACTTC. Full variable domain (outside the CDR3, taken from reference TRBV7-9 and TRBJ2-5): DTGVSQNPRHKITKRGQNVTFRCDPISEHNRLYWYRQTLGQGPEFLTYFQNEAQLEKSRLLSDRFSAERPKGSFSTLEIQRTEQGDSAMYLCASSLVSGGLETQYFGPGTRLLVL.

In its sample, this clone is medium-sized (0.01 to 0.1%). The V call is TRBV11-3, the J call TRBJ1-6, with D perhaps TRBD1 (6 bases). Trimming left V 5 bases short and J 0 bases short, with 14 bases between. The germline gives CDR1 SGHNT, CDR2 YENEEA. The CDR3 runs 17 residues. The CDR3: CASSNWDMSSYNSPLHF. In DNA form, the CDR3 reads TGTGCCAGCAGCAATTGGGACATGAGCTCCTATAATTCACCCCTCCACTTT. Full variable domain (remainder filled in from reference TRBV11-3 and TRBJ1-6): EAGVVQSPRYKIIEKKQPVAFWCNPISGHNTLYWYLQNLGQGPELLIRYENEEAVDDSQLPKDRFSAERLKGVDSTLKIQPAELGDSAVYLCASSNWDMSSYNSPLHFGNGTRLTVT.